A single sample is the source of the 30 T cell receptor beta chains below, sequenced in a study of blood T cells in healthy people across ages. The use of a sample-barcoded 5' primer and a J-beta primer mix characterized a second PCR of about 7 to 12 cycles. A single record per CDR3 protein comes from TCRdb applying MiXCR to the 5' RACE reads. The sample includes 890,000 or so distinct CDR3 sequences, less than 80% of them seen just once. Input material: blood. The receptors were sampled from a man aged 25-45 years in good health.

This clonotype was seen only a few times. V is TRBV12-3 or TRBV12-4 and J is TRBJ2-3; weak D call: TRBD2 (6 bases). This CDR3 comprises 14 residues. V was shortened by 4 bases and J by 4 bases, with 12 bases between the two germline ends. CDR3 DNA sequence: TGTGCCAGCAGTTCGAACACGGGAGCAGATACGCAGTATTTT. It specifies CASSSNTGADTQYF.

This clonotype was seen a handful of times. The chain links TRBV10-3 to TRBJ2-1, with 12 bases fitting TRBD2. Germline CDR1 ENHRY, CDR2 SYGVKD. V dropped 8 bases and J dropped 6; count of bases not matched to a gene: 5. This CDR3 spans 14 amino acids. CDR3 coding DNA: TGTGCCATCCTAGCTAGCGGGGGGGTCAATGAGCAGTTCTTC. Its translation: CAILASGGVNEQFF.

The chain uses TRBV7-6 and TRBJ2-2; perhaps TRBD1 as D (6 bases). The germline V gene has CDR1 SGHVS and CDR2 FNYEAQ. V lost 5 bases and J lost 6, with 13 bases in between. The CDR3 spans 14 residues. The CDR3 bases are TGTGCCAGCAGCCAGAACAGGGCGGCCGGGGAGCTGTTTTTT. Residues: CASSQNRAAGELFF.

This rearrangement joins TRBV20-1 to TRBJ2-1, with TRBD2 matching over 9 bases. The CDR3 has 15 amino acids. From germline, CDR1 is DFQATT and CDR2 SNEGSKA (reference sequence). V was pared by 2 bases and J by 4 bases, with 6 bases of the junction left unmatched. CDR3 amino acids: CSARIAGESYNEQFF. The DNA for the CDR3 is TGCAGTGCTAGAATAGCGGGGGAGTCTTACAATGAGCAGTTCTTC.

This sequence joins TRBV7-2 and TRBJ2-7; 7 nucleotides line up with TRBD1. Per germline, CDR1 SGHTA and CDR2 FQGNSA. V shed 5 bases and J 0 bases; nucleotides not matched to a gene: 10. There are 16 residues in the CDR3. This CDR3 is CASSPSPGQYSYEQYF. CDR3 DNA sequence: TGTGCCAGCAGCCCGAGTCCGGGACAGTACTCCTACGAGCAGTACTTC.

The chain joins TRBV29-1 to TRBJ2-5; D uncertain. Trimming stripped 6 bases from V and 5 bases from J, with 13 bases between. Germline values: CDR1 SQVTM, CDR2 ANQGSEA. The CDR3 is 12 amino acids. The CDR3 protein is CSVGRVRETQYF. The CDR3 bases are TGCAGCGTCGGACGGGTGAGGGAGACCCAGTACTTC.

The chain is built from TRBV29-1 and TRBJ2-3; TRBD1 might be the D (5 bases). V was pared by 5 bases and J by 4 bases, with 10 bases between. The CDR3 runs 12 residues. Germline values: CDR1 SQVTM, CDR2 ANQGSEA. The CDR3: CSVNPGSDTQYF. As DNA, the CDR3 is TGCAGCGTTAACCCAGGGTCAGATACGCAGTATTTT.

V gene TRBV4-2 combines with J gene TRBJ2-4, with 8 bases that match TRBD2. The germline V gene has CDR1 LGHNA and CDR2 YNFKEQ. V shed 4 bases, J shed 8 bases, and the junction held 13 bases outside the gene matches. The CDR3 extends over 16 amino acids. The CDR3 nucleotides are TGTGCCAGCAGCCTAAGTTCCCTGCGGGGGGCAGACATTCAGTACTTC. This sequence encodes CASSLSSLRGADIQYF.

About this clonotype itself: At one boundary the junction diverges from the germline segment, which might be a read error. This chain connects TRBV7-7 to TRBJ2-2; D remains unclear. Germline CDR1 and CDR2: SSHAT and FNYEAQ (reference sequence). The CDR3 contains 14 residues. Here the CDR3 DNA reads TGTGCTAGCAGCTCTACTAAGAACACCGGGGAGCTGTTTTTT. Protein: CASSSTKNTGELFF.

The CDR3 spells CSVEQSTSYEQYF. The CDR3 DNA reads TGCAGCGTTGAACAGTCTACCAGTTACGAGCAGTACTTC. The rearrangement uses TRBV29-1 and TRBJ2-7, with D uncertain. In germline, CDR1 is SQVTM, CDR2 ANQGSEA. Trimming removed 2 bases from V and 4 bases from J, with 12 bases in between. The CDR3 extends over 13 amino acids.

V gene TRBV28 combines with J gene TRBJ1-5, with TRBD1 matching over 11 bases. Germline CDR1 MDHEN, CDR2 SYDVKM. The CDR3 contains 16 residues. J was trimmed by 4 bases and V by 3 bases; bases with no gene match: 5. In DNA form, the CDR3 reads TGTGCCAGCAGTTTTGGACAGGGGGCGCGGAATCAGCCCCAGCATTTT. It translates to CASSFGQGARNQPQHF.

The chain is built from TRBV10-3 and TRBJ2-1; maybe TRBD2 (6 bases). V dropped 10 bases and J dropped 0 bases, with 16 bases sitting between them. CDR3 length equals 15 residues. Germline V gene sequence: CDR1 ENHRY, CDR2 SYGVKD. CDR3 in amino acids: CARRDSLFSYNEQFF. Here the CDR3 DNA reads TGTGCCAGGAGGGACTCCCTCTTCTCCTACAATGAGCAGTTCTTC.

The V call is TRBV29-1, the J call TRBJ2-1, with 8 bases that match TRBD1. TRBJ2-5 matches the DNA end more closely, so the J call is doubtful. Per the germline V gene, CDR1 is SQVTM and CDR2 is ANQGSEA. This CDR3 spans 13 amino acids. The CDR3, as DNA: TGCAGCGCGACGGACAGGGAGTATGAGACCCAGTACTTC. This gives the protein CSATDREYETQYF.

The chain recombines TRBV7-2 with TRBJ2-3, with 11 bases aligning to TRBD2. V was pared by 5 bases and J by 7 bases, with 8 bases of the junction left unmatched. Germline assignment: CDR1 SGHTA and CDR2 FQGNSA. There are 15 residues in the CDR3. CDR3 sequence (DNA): TGTGCCAGCAGCCTTAGCGGGGGGGCCGATAATACGCAGTATTTT. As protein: CASSLSGGADNTQYF.

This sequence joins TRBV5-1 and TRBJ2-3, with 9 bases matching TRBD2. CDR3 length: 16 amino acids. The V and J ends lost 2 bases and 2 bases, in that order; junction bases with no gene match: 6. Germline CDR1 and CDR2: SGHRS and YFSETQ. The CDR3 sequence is CASSFGSGGITDTQYF. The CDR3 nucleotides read TGCGCCAGCAGCTTCGGAAGCGGGGGGATCACAGATACGCAGTATTTT. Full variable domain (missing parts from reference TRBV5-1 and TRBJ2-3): KAGVTQTPRYLIKTRGQQVTLSCSPISGHRSVSWYQQTPGQGLQFLFEYFSETQRNKGNFPGRFSGRQFSNSRSEMNVSTLELGDSALYLCASSFGSGGITDTQYFGPGTRLTVL.

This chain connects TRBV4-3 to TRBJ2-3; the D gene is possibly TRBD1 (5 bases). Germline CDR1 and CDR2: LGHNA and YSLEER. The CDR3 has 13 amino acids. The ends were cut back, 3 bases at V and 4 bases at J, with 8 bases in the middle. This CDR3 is CASSHDRSDTQYF. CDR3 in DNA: TGCGCCAGCAGCCATGACAGATCAGATACGCAGTATTTT.

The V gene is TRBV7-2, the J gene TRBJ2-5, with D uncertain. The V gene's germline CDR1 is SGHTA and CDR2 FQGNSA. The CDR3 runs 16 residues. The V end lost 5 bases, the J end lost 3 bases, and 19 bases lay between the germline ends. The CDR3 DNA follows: TGTGCCAGCAGCCCCCAGAGGCGGAGCACTAAAGAGACCCAGTACTTC. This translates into CASSPQRRSTKETQYF.

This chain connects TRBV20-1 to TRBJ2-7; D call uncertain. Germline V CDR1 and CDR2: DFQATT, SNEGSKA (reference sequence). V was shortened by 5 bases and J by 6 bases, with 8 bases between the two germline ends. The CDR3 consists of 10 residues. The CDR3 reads CSALYVEQYF. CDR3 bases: TGCAGTGCTCTATACGTCGAGCAGTACTTC.

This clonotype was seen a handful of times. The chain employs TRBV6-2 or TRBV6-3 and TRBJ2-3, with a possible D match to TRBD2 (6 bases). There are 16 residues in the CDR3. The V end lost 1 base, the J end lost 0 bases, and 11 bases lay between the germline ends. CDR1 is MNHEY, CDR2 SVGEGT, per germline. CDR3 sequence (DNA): TGTGCCAGCAGTTACTTAGGGGAGGAGAGCACAGATACGCAGTATTTT. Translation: CASSYLGEESTDTQYF.

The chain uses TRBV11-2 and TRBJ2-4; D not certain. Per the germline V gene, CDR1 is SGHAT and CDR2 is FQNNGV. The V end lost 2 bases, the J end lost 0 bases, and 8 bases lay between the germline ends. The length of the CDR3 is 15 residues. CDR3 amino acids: CASSLRQTAKNIQYF. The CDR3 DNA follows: TGTGCCAGCAGCTTACGGCAGACAGCCAAAAACATTCAGTACTTC.

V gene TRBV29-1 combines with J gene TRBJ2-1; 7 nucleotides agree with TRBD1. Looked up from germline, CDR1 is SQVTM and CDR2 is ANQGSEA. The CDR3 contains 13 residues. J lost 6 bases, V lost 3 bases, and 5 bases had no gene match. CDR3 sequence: CSVDYSGGNEQFF. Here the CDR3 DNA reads TGCAGCGTTGATTATTCAGGGGGCAATGAGCAGTTCTTC.

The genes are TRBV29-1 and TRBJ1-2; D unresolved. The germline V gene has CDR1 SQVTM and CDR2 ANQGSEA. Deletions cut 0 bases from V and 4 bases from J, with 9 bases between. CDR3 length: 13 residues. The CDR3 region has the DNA TGCAGCGTTGAAGATGGGAGTCTCTATGGCTACACCTTC. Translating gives CSVEDGSLYGYTF.

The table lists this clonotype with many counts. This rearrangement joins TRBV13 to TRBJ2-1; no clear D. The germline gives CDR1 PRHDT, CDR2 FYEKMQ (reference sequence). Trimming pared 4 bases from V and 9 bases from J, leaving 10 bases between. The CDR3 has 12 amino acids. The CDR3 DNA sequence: TGTGCCAGCAGCTCCCGAACGGGTGAGCAGTTCTTC. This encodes CASSSRTGEQFF.

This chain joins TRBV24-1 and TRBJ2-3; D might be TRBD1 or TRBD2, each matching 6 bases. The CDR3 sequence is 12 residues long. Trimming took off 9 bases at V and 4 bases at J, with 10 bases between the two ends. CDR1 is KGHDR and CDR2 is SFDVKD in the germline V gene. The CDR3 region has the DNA TGTGCCACCTCGGGGGCCTCAGATACGCAGTATTTT. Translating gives CATSGASDTQYF.

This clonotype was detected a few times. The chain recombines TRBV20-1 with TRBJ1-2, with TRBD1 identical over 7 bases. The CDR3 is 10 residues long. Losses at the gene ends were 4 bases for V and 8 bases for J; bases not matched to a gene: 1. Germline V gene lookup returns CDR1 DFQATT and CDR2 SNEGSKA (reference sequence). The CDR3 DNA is TGCAGTGCTATACAGGGGGGCTACACCTTC. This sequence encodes CSAIQGGYTF.

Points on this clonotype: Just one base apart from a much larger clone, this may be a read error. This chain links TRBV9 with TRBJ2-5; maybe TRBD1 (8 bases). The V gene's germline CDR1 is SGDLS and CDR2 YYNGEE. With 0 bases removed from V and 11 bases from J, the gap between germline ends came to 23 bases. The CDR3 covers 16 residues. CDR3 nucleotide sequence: TGTGCCAGCAGCGTAGATCAGGGGGCGGGAGCGGGGTTGCAGTACTTC. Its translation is CASSVDQGAGAGLQYF.

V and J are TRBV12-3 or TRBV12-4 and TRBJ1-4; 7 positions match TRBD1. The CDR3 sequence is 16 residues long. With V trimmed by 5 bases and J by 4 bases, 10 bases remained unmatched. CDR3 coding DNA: TGTGCCAGCAGTGCCCGGGTGCAGGGGGGTAATGAAAAACTGTTTTTT. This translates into CASSARVQGGNEKLFF.

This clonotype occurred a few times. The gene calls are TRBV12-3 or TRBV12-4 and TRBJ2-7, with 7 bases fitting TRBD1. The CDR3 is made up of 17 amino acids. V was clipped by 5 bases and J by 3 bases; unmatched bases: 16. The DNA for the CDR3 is TGTGCCAGCAGTGGACCTAAAACGGGACAGAGTTACTACGAGCAGTACTTC. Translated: CASSGPKTGQSYYEQYF.

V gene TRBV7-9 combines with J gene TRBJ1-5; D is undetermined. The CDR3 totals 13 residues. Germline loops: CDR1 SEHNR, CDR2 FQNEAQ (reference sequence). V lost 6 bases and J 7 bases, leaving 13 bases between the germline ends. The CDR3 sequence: CASRDEVGQPQHF. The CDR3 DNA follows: TGTGCCAGCAGGGACGAGGTGGGGCAGCCCCAGCATTTT.

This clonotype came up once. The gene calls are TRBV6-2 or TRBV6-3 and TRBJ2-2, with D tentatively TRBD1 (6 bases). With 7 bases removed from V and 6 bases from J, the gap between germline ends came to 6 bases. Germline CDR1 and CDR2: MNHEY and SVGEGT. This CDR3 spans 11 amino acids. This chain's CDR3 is CASTGAGELFF. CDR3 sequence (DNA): TGTGCCAGCACAGGGGCCGGGGAGCTGTTTTTT.